This T cell receptor (beta chain) was sequenced for a study of siplizumab effects on memory and regulatory T cells. Broader study findings: Of the alloreactive clones, only a minor fraction mapped to unstimulated subsets. Naive T cells appeared more diverse than memory cells and seemed to be major alloresponse contributors. Reactions containing siplizumab showed mappable alloreactive CD4+ clones averaging approximately 75% Treg-derived, versus approximately 26% in controls.

As regards this clone: Its antigen is still unknown.

This CDR3 contains 15 residues. Trimming cost V 2 bases and J 6 bases, with 19 bases left between them. Germline V gene sequence: CDR1 SQVTM, CDR2 ANQGSEA. TCR templates numbering 95,000 to 100,000 were assayed per sample. Generated by immunoSEQ multiplex PCR, the TCRdb table keeps only in-frame clones and is missing some. The sample carries tens of thousands of clones, roughly 89% recorded once. The sequence was obtained from a human donor in good health. The chain combines TRBV29-1 with TRBJ1-1; D is perhaps TRBD1 (6 bases). Sequencing input: CD8+ T cells sorted from blood. DNA for the CDR3: TGCAGCGTTGAACCCGGACAGACGCATGTCGCTGAAGCTTTCTTT. Its translation is CSVEPGQTHVAEAFF.